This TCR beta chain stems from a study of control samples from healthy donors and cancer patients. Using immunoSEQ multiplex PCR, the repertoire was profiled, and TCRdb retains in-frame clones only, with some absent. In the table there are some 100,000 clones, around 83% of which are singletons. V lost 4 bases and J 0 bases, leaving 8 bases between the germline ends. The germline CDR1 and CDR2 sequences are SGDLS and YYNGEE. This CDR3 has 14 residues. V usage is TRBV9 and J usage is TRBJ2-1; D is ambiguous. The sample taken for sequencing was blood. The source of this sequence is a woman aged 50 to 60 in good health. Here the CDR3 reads CASSPQASYNEQFF. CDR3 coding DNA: TGTGCCAGCAGCCCTCAGGCCTCCTACAATGAGCAGTTCTTC.